These 15 T cell receptor beta chains originate from one sample sequenced in a study of Tregs in tolerant kidney transplant recipients. This table comes from immunoSEQ multiplex PCR, and its TCRdb copy is limited to in-frame clones, with some not included. Here the sample table reports approximately 31,000 clones. The sample here was CD8+ T cells from blood, taken before the transplant. These receptors were collected from a human donor who received a combined kidney and bone marrow transplant.

For this clone: The CDR3 goes on 3 residues after the read ends, and that part is filled in from the germline J gene. The chain employs TRBV7-6 and TRBJ1-5, with D maybe TRBD1 (5 bases). The length of the CDR3 is 14 residues. CDR1 and CDR2 (germline): SGHVS, FNYEAQ. V was cut by 3 bases and J by 4 bases, with 10 bases left in between. CDR3 in amino acids: CASSLWGGNQPQHF. Partial CDR3 DNA: TGTGCCAGCAGCTTGTGGGGGGGGAATCAGCCC.

As for this clone: The sequence runs out 3 residues before the end of the CDR3; the remainder is reconstructed from the germline J gene. The chain has TRBV30 and TRBJ1-2; D is possibly TRBD1 (5 bases). The CDR3 contains 14 residues. The germline gives CDR1 GTSNPN, CDR2 SVGIG (reference sequence). The V gene lost 4 bases and the J gene lost 4 bases, with 16 bases spanning the gap. The part of the CDR3 DNA that was read is TGTGCCTGGACCCCGGGGGTAGGCGCCTATGGC. It translates to CAWTPGVGAYG. The whole CDR3 is CAWTPGVGAYGYTF. Full variable domain (outside the CDR3, taken from reference TRBV30 and TRBJ1-2): SQTIHQWPATLVQPVGSPLSLECTVEGTSNPNLYWYRQAAGRGLQLLFYSVGIGQISSEVPQNLSASRPQDRQFILSSKKLLLSDSGFYLCAWTPGVGAYGYTFGSGTRLTVV.

A remark on this clone: The read ends 3 residues shy of where the CDR3 ends; the end is completed using the germline J gene. The genes are TRBV19 and TRBJ1-5; 7 bases are shared with TRBD1. The CDR3 contains 16 residues. Per the germline V gene, CDR1 is LNHDA and CDR2 is SQIVND (reference sequence). V shed 2 bases and J 2 bases; nucleotides not matched to a gene: 6. This chain's CDR3 is CASSITGTDRNQPQHF. Partial CDR3 DNA: TGTGCCAGTAGTATAACAGGGACAGACCGCAATCAGCCC.

Notes on this clone: The DNA ends 3 residues before the CDR3 does, and the rest of the CDR3 is filled in from the germline J gene. This chain connects TRBV19 to TRBJ1-2; 12 nucleotides agree with TRBD1. V lost 9 bases to trimming and J lost 7 bases; unmatched junction nucleotides: 12. This CDR3 spans 15 amino acids. CDR1 and CDR2 (germline): LNHDA, SQIVND (reference sequence). The part of the CDR3 DNA that was read is TGTGCCAGCCGAGGGACAGGGGGCAACGTAATTGGC. Its translation is CASRGTGGNVIG. The complete CDR3 reads CASRGTGGNVIGYTF. Together with reference TRBV19 and TRBJ1-2, the CDR3 gives the full variable domain: DGGITQSPKYLFRKEGQNVTLSCEQNLNHDAMYWYRQDPGQGLRLIYYSQIVNDFQKGDIAEGYSVSREKKESFPLTVTSAQKNPTAFYLCASRGTGGNVIGYTFGSGTRLTVV.

In regard to this clone: The read terminates 3 residues before the CDR3 end, so the remaining end is supplied by the germline J gene. The chain is built from TRBV7-9 and TRBJ1-6; possibly TRBD1 for D (5 bases). With 1 base removed from V and 10 bases from J, the gap between germline ends came to 11 bases. The CDR3 loop spans 14 amino acids. Germline V gives CDR1 SEHNR, CDR2 FQNEAQ (reference sequence). The CDR3 protein is CASSLGLGGSPLHF. Partial CDR3 DNA: TGTGCCAGCAGCTTAGGTTTGGGGGGATCACCC.

On this clone itself: Read data end 3 residues before the CDR3 end; the end is taken from the germline J gene. Different DNA sequences within this sample yield the same CDR3. This sequence joins TRBV2 and TRBJ1-4; tentatively, D is TRBD1 (6 bases). The CDR3 consists of 14 residues. V was shortened by 6 bases and J by 3 bases, with 11 bases between the two germline ends. Germline V gene data show CDR1 as SNHLY and CDR2 as FYNNEI. The CDR3 DNA, read in part, is TGTGCCAGCAGAGCACAGGGTTCTAATGAAAAA. Translated, it gives CASRAQGSNEK. The whole CDR3 region reads CASRAQGSNEKLFF.

CDR3 residues: CASSGYSGNTIYF. Incomplete CDR3 DNA: TGTGCCAGCAGTGGTTACAGTGGAAACACC. The rearrangement joins TRBV6-1 to TRBJ1-3; the D is unclear. The read halts 3 residues ahead of the CDR3 end, with the missing end drawn from the germline J gene. The CDR3 totals 13 residues. V lost 4 bases and J lost 3, with 7 bases in between. Germline V gene lookup returns CDR1 MNHNS and CDR2 SASEGT.

Concerning this clone: The CDR3 is cut off 3 residues early in the read; its end comes from the germline J gene. The chain is built from TRBV5-1 and TRBJ1-1; TRBD1 is a possible D gene (5 bases). The V end was cut by 3 bases, the J end by 2 bases, with 20 bases between. From germline, CDR1 is SGHRS and CDR2 YFSETQ. The CDR3 loop spans 17 amino acids. Incomplete CDR3 DNA: TGCGCCAGCAGCTACGGGAGGCAGGGTCCACTCAACACTGAA. This gives the protein CASSYGRQGPLNTE. The full CDR3 reads CASSYGRQGPLNTEAFF.

Note on this clone: Read coverage stops 3 residues before the CDR3 terminus; the germline J gene supplies the remainder. The chain links TRBV7-2 to TRBJ2-2; 8 bases line up with TRBD1. The V segment lost 0 bases and the J segment 1 base; nucleotides outside the gene matches: 4. Germline lookup yields CDR1 SGHTA and CDR2 FQGNSA. The CDR3 length is 17 residues. The CDR3 loop reads CASSLATGQGNTGELFF. CDR3 DNA, as far as it was read: TGTGCCAGCAGCTTAGCTACCGGACAGGGGAACACCGGGGAG.

In the case of this clone: Sequencing ends 3 residues short of the CDR3 end; the germline J gene provides the rest. V is TRBV6-1 and J is TRBJ1-1; D ambiguous. Germline lookup yields CDR1 MNHNS and CDR2 SASEGT. The CDR3 has 15 amino acids. V was pared by 1 base and J by 4 bases, with 13 bases between. This chain's CDR3 is CASSEGSWARTEAFF. CDR3 DNA (partial): TGTGCCAGCAGTGAAGGGTCCTGGGCGCGCACTGAA.

To note about this clone: Sequencing ends 3 residues short of the CDR3 end; the germline J gene provides the rest. The chain links TRBV7-9 to TRBJ1-2; 7 nucleotides align to TRBD1. CDR1 is SEHNR, CDR2 FQNEAQ, per germline (reference sequence). The CDR3 is 14 amino acids. V shed 0 bases, J shed 3 bases, and the junction held 1 base outside the gene matches. The CDR3 spells CASSLAGTDYGYTF. The sequenced part of the CDR3 DNA is TGTGCCAGCAGCTTAGCCGGGACAGACTATGGC.

Notes on this clone: The read gets to within 3 residues of the CDR3 end, and the germline J gene fills in the rest. This sequence joins TRBV30 and TRBJ2-1; D call uncertain. This CDR3 contains 14 residues. CDR1 is GTSNPN, CDR2 SVGIG, per germline (reference sequence). The V end was cut by 7 bases, the J end by 0 bases, with 13 bases between. The sequenced part of the CDR3 DNA is TGTGCCTCCGACTGGCTGGGCTCCTACAATGAG. This gives the protein CASDWLGSYNE. The complete CDR3 sequence is CASDWLGSYNEQFF.

Remarks on this clone: Coverage ceases 3 residues before the CDR3 finishes, and the germline J gene fills in the end. The rearrangement uses TRBV7-8 and TRBJ2-1, with 7 nucleotides matching TRBD2. Germline-derived CDR1 and CDR2 are SGHVS and FQNEAQ. J gave up 5 bases and V 3 bases, and 10 bases lay outside the gene matches. The CDR3 has 16 amino acids. CDR3 DNA (partial): TGTGCCAGCAGCTTTGTCCCAGCGGGACCCCACAATGAG. Translation gives CASSFVPAGPHNE. The CDR3 as a whole reads CASSFVPAGPHNEQFF. The whole variable domain, filled in from reference TRBV7-8 and TRBJ2-1, reads GAGVSQSPRYKVAKRGQDVALRCDPISGHVSLFWYQQALGQGPEFLTYFQNEAQLDKSGLPSDRFFAERPEGSVSTLKIQRTQQEDSAVYLCASSFVPAGPHNEQFFGPGTRLTVL.

Notes on this clone: The CDR3 extends 3 residues past the end of the read, so its final part is completed from the germline J gene. The chain joins TRBV5-1 to TRBJ1-1; D possibly corresponds to TRBD1 (6 bases). CDR3 size: 14 residues. Trimming removed 3 bases at V and 4 bases at J, with 13 bases between. CDR1 and CDR2 from the germline V gene are SGHRS and YFSETQ. The covered CDR3 bases are TGCGCCAGCAGCTCTACGGACAGTAGCACTGAA. It is translated as CASSSTDSSTE. The full CDR3 protein reads CASSSTDSSTEAFF.

As to this clone: The read ends 3 residues shy of where the CDR3 ends; the end is completed using the germline J gene. The V and J genes are TRBV7-8 and TRBJ2-5; D is possibly TRBD1 (6 bases). V shed 5 bases and J shed 1 base, with 11 bases lying between them. CDR3 length: 14 amino acids. Germline CDR1 and CDR2: SGHVS and FQNEAQ. Partial CDR3 DNA: TGTGCCAGCAGCGGATTCAGGGGCCAAGAGACC. Encoded protein: CASSGFRGQET. The whole CDR3 protein reads CASSGFRGQETQYF.